This TCR beta chain was captured by sequencing in a study of cytomegalovirus exposure and HLA in healthy donors. V was shortened by 10 bases and J by 2 bases, with 11 bases between the two germline ends. The CDR3 totals 13 residues. The study ran its PCR with 60 Vbeta and 13 Jbeta primers. Original processing methods: An analysis that came later counted 77 million or so unique TCR beta chains, roughly 11 million shared. Sequencing was performed with immunoSEQ multiplex PCR; in TCRdb, only in-frame clones are kept and a portion is missing. Clone size and V and J calls were adopted from that table, with D and trimming inferred from the DNA. The sample holds 150,000 to 200,000 clones, about four fifths seen once. This clone was counted between two and nine times.

The sample taken for sequencing was PBMCs. The TCR originated in a man under 40 in good health and CMV-seronegative. The chain uses TRBV6-7 and TRBJ1-4; no firm D call. TRBV6-7 is an open reading frame, and its role is uncertain. CDR3 DNA: TGTGCCATCCCCCCTCTTACTAATGAAAAACTGTTTTTT. Translated: CAIPPLTNEKLFF.